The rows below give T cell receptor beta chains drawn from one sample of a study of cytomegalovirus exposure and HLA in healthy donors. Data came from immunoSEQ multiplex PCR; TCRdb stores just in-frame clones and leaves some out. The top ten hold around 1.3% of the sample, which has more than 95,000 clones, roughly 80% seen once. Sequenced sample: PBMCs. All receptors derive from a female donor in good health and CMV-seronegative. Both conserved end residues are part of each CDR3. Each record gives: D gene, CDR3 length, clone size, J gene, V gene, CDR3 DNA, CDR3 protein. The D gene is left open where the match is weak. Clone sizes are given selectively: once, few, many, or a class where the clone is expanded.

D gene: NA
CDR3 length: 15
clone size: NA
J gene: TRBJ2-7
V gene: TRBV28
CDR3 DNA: TGTGCCAGCAGACCCGACGGATCCCGGGCCTACGAGCAGTACTTC
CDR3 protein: CASRPDGSRAYEQYF

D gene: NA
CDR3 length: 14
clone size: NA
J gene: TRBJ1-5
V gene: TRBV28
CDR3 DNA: TGTGCCAGCAGTGCTTGGGCCGCGGGGCAGCCCCAGCATTTT
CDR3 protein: CASSAWAAGQPQHF

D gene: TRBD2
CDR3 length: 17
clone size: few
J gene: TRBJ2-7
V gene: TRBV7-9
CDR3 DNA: TGTGCCAGCAGCTTGCCGGGACTAGCGGGAGGAGTCAACGAGCAGTACTTC
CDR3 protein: CASSLPGLAGGVNEQYF

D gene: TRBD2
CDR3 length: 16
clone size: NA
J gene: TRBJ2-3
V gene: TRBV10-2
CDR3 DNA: TGCGCCAGCAGTGATGAACTAGCGGGGGGCTTGGATACGCAGTATTTT
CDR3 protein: CASSDELAGGLDTQYF

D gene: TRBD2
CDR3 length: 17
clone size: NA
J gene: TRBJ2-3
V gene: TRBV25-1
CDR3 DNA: TGTGCCAGCAGTGAATATTTTGTAGCGGGGGGCCCAGATACGCAGTATTTT
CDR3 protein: CASSEYFVAGGPDTQYF

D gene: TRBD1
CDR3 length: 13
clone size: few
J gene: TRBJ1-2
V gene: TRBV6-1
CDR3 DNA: TGTGCCAGCAGTGCGGACAGGGTGTGGGGCTACACCTTC
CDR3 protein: CASSADRVWGYTF

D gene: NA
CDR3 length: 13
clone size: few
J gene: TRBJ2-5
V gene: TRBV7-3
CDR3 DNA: TGTGCCAGCAGCTTAGCCAGACAAGAGACCCAGTACTTC
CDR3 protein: CASSLARQETQYF

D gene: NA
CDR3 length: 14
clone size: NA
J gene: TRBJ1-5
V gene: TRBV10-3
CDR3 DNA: TGTGCCATCAGTGAATGGAGTCGGGATCAGCCCCAGCATTTT
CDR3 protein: CAISEWSRDQPQHF

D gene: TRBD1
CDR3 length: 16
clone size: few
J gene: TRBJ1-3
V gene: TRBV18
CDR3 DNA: TGTGCCAGCTCATCAGCCGGGACAGGGGTTGGAAACACCATATATTTT
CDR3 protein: CASSSAGTGVGNTIYF

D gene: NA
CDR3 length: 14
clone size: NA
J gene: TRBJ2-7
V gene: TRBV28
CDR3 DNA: TGTGCCAGCGGGAACAGGCGACACGGGTACGAGCAGTACTTC
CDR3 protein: CASGNRRHGYEQYF

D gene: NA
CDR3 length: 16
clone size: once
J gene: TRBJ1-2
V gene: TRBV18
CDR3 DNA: TGTGCCAGCTCACCACTAGAGGGACACCAGACAAAAGGCTACACCTTC
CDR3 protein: CASSPLEGHQTKGYTF

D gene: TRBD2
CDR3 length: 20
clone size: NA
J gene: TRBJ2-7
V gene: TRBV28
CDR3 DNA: TGTGCCAGCAGTTCCGCCCCTTTTAGGACTAGCGGGAGCCGACCCTACGAGCAGTACTTC
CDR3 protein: CASSSAPFRTSGSRPYEQYF

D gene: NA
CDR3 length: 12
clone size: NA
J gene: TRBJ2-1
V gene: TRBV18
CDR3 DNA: TGTGCCAGCTCACCCTCTCGCGATGAGCAGTTCTTC
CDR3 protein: CASSPSRDEQFF

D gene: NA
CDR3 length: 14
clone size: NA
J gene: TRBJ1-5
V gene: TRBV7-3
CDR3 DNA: TGTGCCAGCAGCTTAGCGGGGGGAAATCAGCCCCAGCATTTT
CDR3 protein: CASSLAGGNQPQHF

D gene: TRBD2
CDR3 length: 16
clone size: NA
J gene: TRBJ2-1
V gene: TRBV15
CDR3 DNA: TGTGCCACCAGCAGAGAAGCGGGAGATCGGGGCAATGAGCAGTTCTTC
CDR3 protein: CATSREAGDRGNEQFF

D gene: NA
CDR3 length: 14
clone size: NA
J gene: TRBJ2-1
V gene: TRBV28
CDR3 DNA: TGTGCCAGCAGGCTTCCCGGGGTGAATAATGAGCAGTTCTTC
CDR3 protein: CASRLPGVNNEQFF